Below are 18 T cell receptor beta chains sequenced from a single sample in a study of cytomegalovirus exposure and HLA in healthy donors. Use of 60 Vbeta and 13 Jbeta primers characterized the PCR. The data were produced by immunoSEQ multiplex PCR, yet TCRdb's version contains in-frame clones alone and is incomplete. The sample records 200,000 to 250,000 clones, around 77% being singletons. The sequencing input was PBMCs. These receptors originate from a woman aged 30 to 39 in good health and CMV-seronegative.

The chain joins TRBV25-1 to TRBJ2-2; a possible D gene is TRBD2 (6 bases). Looked up from germline, CDR1 is MGHDK and CDR2 is SYGVNS. The CDR3 is 15 residues long. Trimming took off 6 bases at V and 2 bases at J, with 13 bases between the two ends. In DNA, the CDR3 is TGTGCCAGCAGGGCGGGACTTCGTAACACCGGGGAGCTGTTTTTT. It yields the protein CASRAGLRNTGELFF.

The chain joins TRBV9 to TRBJ1-1; TRBD1 matches 8 bases. The germline gives CDR1 SGDLS, CDR2 YYNGEE. The trim removed 3 bases at V and 4 bases at J, leaving 8 bases unmatched. This CDR3 has 15 residues. As DNA, the CDR3 is TGTGCCAGCAGCGCCTGGACAGGGAGGGGCACTGAAGCTTTCTTT. This gives the protein CASSAWTGRGTEAFF.

The chain has TRBV7-9 and TRBJ1-5; TRBD1 aligns across 7 bases. V shed 3 bases, J shed 5 bases, and the junction held 1 base outside the gene matches. This CDR3 is 13 amino acids long. Per the germline V gene, CDR1 is SEHNR and CDR2 is FQNEAQ (reference sequence). The CDR3 region is CASSFGQDQPQHF. For the CDR3, the DNA is TGTGCCAGCAGCTTCGGACAGGATCAGCCCCAGCATTTT.

This clone has only a few counts. The chain has TRBV19 and TRBJ2-7, with 8 bases identical to TRBD2. This CDR3 spans 14 amino acids. Per germline, CDR1 LNHDA and CDR2 SQIVND (reference sequence). V gave up 6 bases and J gave up 0 bases; unmatched junction bases: 4. The CDR3 loop reads CASSRSGSSYEQYF. CDR3 coding DNA: TGTGCCAGTAGCAGGAGCGGGAGCTCCTACGAGCAGTACTTC.

The chain couples TRBV7-2 to TRBJ2-2; the D is unclear. V dropped 2 bases and J dropped 6 bases, with 16 bases sitting between them. Germline assignment: CDR1 SGHTA and CDR2 FQGNSA. This CDR3 is 16 amino acids long. The chain's CDR3 is CASSLFVWPQAGELFF. In DNA form, the CDR3 reads TGTGCCAGCAGCTTATTTGTCTGGCCCCAGGCCGGGGAGCTGTTTTTT.

The chain is built from TRBV9 and TRBJ2-5; TRBD1 is a possible D gene (6 bases). Trimming removed 3 bases at V and 7 bases at J, with 16 bases between. The germline V gene has CDR1 SGDLS and CDR2 YYNGEE. The CDR3 runs 14 residues. CDR3 in amino acids: CASSASGTLGTQYF. Here the CDR3 DNA reads TGTGCCAGCAGCGCGTCCGGGACACTCGGGACCCAGTACTTC. Variable domain in full (rest from reference TRBV9 and TRBJ2-5): DSGVTQTPKHLITATGQRVTLRCSPRSGDLSVYWYQQSLDQGLQFLIQYYNGEERAKGNILERFSAQQFPDLHSELNLSSLELGDSALYFCASSASGTLGTQYFGPGTRLLVL.

The chain joins TRBV5-1 to TRBJ1-1; D ambiguous. The germline gives CDR1 SGHRS, CDR2 YFSETQ. This CDR3 spans 16 amino acids. Trimming took off 5 bases at V and 6 bases at J, with 23 bases between the two ends. CDR3 amino acids: CASSSTRGYSGSEAFF. The CDR3 DNA is TGCGCCAGCAGTTCGACCCGCGGGTATAGCGGATCTGAAGCTTTCTTT. Looking up the rest from reference TRBV5-1 and TRBJ1-1 gives the full variable domain: KAGVTQTPRYLIKTRGQQVTLSCSPISGHRSVSWYQQTPGQGLQFLFEYFSETQRNKGNFPGRFSGRQFSNSRSEMNVSTLELGDSALYLCASSSTRGYSGSEAFFGQGTRLTVV.

This CDR3 reads CASSEGPGDGYTF. DNA for the CDR3: TGTGCCAGCAGTGAAGGGCCGGGGGATGGCTACACCTTC. V is TRBV2 and J is TRBJ1-2; TRBD1 might be the D (5 bases). From germline, CDR1 is SNHLY and CDR2 FYNNEI. With 1 base removed from V and 6 bases from J, the gap between germline ends came to 9 bases. This CDR3 is built from 13 residues.

In this sample, this clone turned up once. J is TRBJ1-5 and V is TRBV10-1; D call uncertain. CDR1 and CDR2 (germline): WNHNN, SYGVQD (reference sequence). This CDR3 has 16 residues. V dropped 3 bases and J dropped 7 bases, with 19 bases sitting between them. CDR3 in DNA: TGCGCCAGCAGTGATTACTGGAGGGTAAGCCGCCAGCCCCAGCATTTT. Its translation: CASSDYWRVSRQPQHF.

This rearrangement joins TRBV15 to TRBJ1-1, with D unclear. The V gene's germline CDR1 is LNHNV and CDR2 YYDKDF (reference sequence). The CDR3 consists of 16 residues. Trimming shortened V by 1 base and J by 3 bases, and 15 bases separated the two germline ends. The DNA for the CDR3 is TGTGCCACCAGCAGAGGCGGGTTAGGTCGCGACACTGAAGCTTTCTTT. This gives the protein CATSRGGLGRDTEAFF.

The CDR3 bases are TGTGCCAGCAGCGTTGGGAGCGGCGGGGGAACCTACGAGCAGTACTTC. Its translation: CASSVGSGGGTYEQYF. The genes are TRBV9 and TRBJ2-7, with TRBD2 identical over 7 bases. The germline CDR1 and CDR2 sequences are SGDLS and YYNGEE. The V and J ends lost 2 bases and 2 bases, in that order; junction bases with no gene match: 10. This CDR3 is built from 16 residues. Looking up the rest from reference TRBV9 and TRBJ2-7 gives the full variable domain: DSGVTQTPKHLITATGQRVTLRCSPRSGDLSVYWYQQSLDQGLQFLIQYYNGEERAKGNILERFSAQQFPDLHSELNLSSLELGDSALYFCASSVGSGGGTYEQYFGPGTRLTVT.

This chain connects TRBV15 to TRBJ1-3; D gene uncertain. The CDR3 covers 15 residues. V was clipped by 0 bases and J by 0 bases, with 6 bases between them. The V gene's germline CDR1 is LNHNV and CDR2 YYDKDF (reference sequence). CDR3 amino acids: CATSRDRYSGNTIYF. The DNA for the CDR3 is TGTGCCACCAGCAGAGACAGATACTCTGGAAACACCATATATTTT.

The chain has TRBV5-1 and TRBJ1-2, with D possibly being TRBD1 (5 bases). Trimming left V 5 bases short and J 2 bases short, with 13 bases between. CDR3 length: 14 residues. Per the germline V gene, CDR1 is SGHRS and CDR2 is YFSETQ. CDR3 in DNA: TGCGCCAGCAGACTGGGGGGGTTGAACTATGGCTACACCTTC. Translating gives CASRLGGLNYGYTF.

The rearrangement joins TRBV6-5 to TRBJ2-5, with 10 bases matching TRBD2. The better agreement between TRBJ2-7 and the DNA end casts doubt on the J call. CDR1 is MNHEY and CDR2 is SVGAGI in the germline V gene. CDR3 size: 14 residues. The CDR3 reads CASSVTSGPYEQYF. Written as DNA, the CDR3 is TGTGCCAGCAGTGTGACTAGCGGGCCCTACGAGCAGTACTTC.

This rearrangement joins TRBV13 to TRBJ2-5; 9 bases match TRBD1. Germline loops: CDR1 PRHDT, CDR2 FYEKMQ (reference sequence). V gave up 6 bases and J gave up 3 bases; unmatched junction bases: 11. The CDR3 runs to 16 residues. CDR3 sequence: CASSHRGQGLEETQYF. The CDR3, as DNA: TGTGCCAGCAGTCATAGGGGACAGGGTTTAGAAGAGACCCAGTACTTC.

The CDR3 is CASSLFYPETGFGYTF. DNA of the CDR3: TGTGCCAGCAGTTTGTTCTATCCGGAGACAGGATTTGGCTACACCTTC. The rearrangement joins TRBV27 to TRBJ1-2, with D maybe TRBD1 (6 bases). Germline CDR1 is MNHEY and CDR2 is SMNVEV (reference sequence). This CDR3 comprises 16 residues. Trimming removed 3 bases from V and 7 bases from J, with 21 bases in between.

The rearrangement links TRBV2 to TRBJ1-2; 7 bases map to TRBD1. Trimming at V came to 6 bases and at J to 4 bases, leaving 8 bases not matched to a gene. CDR3 length equals 14 residues. CDR1 and CDR2 (germline): SNHLY, FYNNEI. CDR3 sequence (DNA): TGTGCCAGCAGGAACCGGGACAGTATCTATGGCTACACCTTC. The encoded protein is CASRNRDSIYGYTF.

J is TRBJ2-3 and V is TRBV19; no clear D. V was clipped by 5 bases and J by 6 bases, with 9 bases between them. The CDR3 spans 12 residues. The germline V gene encodes CDR1 LNHDA and CDR2 SQIVND (reference sequence). CDR3 nucleotides: TGTGCCAGTAGTGCGGCCTTTGATACGCAGTATTTT. This codes for CASSAAFDTQYF.